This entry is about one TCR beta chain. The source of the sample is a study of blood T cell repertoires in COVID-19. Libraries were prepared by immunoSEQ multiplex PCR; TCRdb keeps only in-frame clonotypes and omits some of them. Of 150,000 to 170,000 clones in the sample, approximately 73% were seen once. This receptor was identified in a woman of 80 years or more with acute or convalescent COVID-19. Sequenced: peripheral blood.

Here the CDR3 reads CASSLVGGQGLGTEAFF. The CDR3 nucleotides are TGCGCCAGCAGCTTGGTTGGGGGACAGGGTTTGGGCACTGAAGCTTTCTTT. The rearrangement joins TRBV5-1 to TRBJ1-1; 9 nucleotides line up with TRBD1. The CDR3 is made up of 17 amino acids. Germline CDR1 is SGHRS and CDR2 is YFSETQ. V trimming: 0 bases; J trimming: 4 bases; junction bases outside the gene matches: 10.